What follows describes a single T cell receptor beta chain. This CDR3 is 16 amino acids long. Per the germline V gene, CDR1 is SGHRS and CDR2 is YFSETQ. Germline trimming cut 6 bases from V and 5 bases from J; bases unmatched to any gene: 11. Data came from immunoSEQ multiplex PCR; TCRdb stores just in-frame clones and leaves some out. Of roughly 200,000 clones in the sample, about 84% were seen once. Participants came from about two dozen US areas, aged about 18 to 95 years. The data stem from a study of blood T cell repertoires in COVID-19. Sequenced: PBMCs or T cells enriched from blood (not recorded which). This chain links TRBV5-1 with TRBJ2-7; TRBD2 agrees at 13 bases. This TCR was sampled from a man aged 35 to 55 with acute COVID-19. CDR3: CASNIGTSGMLNEQYF. CDR3 bases: TGCGCCAGCAACATCGGGACTAGCGGGATGTTGAACGAGCAGTACTTC.